One and the same sample provided the 26 T cell receptor beta chains below, sequenced in a study of vaccination and CD4 T cells after COVID-19. No antigen has been identified for these receptors. At the Johns Hopkins FTIC core, DNA taken from cultured CD4+ T cells was sequenced by way of the Oncomine TCR Beta short-read assay. TCRdb called the PCR reads again in MiXCR, with one record for every CDR3 protein. The sample has about 25,000 distinct CDR3 sequences; under 65% are singletons. Regarding treatment: roughly 11-day PBMC culture with coronavirus spike peptide pools or control peptides (ViraFEST assay). Sequencing used CD4+ T cells from blood, cultured in vitro. The receptors were sampled from a human donor who had recovered from COVID-19.

This clonotype has more than one count but fewer than ten. The V and J genes are TRBV20-1 and TRBJ1-2; D call uncertain. The CDR3 is 11 amino acids. V was cut by 6 bases and J by 3 bases, with 8 bases left in between. Germline V gene lookup returns CDR1 DFQATT and CDR2 SNEGSKA (reference sequence). CDR3 region: CSAFSDYGYTF. The DNA for the CDR3 is TGCAGTGCATTCAGCGACTATGGCTACACCTTC.

This clonotype was counted only a few times. The J gene is TRBJ2-1, the V gene TRBV20-1; 8 nucleotides align to TRBD2. The ends lost 5 bases at V and 4 bases at J; junction bases unmatched: 10. CDR1 and CDR2 from the germline V gene are DFQATT and SNEGSKA (reference sequence). This CDR3 has 15 amino acids. The CDR3 protein is CSAPWSGGVYNEQFF. The CDR3 DNA is TGCAGTGCTCCTTGGTCCGGGGGGGTATACAATGAGCAGTTCTTC.

The DNA for the CDR3 is TGTGCCAGCAGTTTAGACGGACAGGGGTTGGGGACCCAGTACTTC. This encodes CASSLDGQGLGTQYF. V is TRBV12-3 or TRBV12-4 and J is TRBJ2-5, with TRBD1 identical over 9 bases. The CDR3 totals 15 residues. V shed 1 base and J 7 bases; nucleotides not matched to a gene: 7.

The gene calls are TRBV7-2 and TRBJ1-2; no reliable D call. The germline V and J ends were trimmed by 4 bases and 2 bases, with 11 bases remaining between them. CDR1 and CDR2 (germline): SGHTA, FQGNSA. This CDR3 contains 14 residues. The CDR3 spells CASSSERLNYGYTF. The CDR3 DNA sequence: TGTGCCAGCAGCTCGGAAAGGTTAAACTATGGCTACACCTTC.

J is TRBJ1-2 and V is TRBV4-1, with D perhaps TRBD1 (6 bases). This CDR3 is built from 15 residues. CDR1 is MGHRA, CDR2 YSYEKL, per germline. Trimming stripped 1 base from V and 3 bases from J, with 12 bases between. For the CDR3, the DNA is TGCGCCAGCAGCCAAGTCGGCAGGGGTGACTATGGCTACACCTTC. It encodes CASSQVGRGDYGYTF.

In its sample, this clonotype was seen a few times. The V and J genes are TRBV6-1 and TRBJ2-2; D unclear. Per germline, CDR1 MNHNS and CDR2 SASEGT. Trimming shortened V by 5 bases and J by 1 base, and 11 bases separated the two germline ends. The length of the CDR3 is 15 residues. The chain's CDR3 is CASSTPRRNTGELFF. In DNA form, the CDR3 reads TGTGCCAGCAGTACCCCCCGGCGGAACACCGGGGAGCTGTTTTTT.

This clonotype was detected a few times. This chain joins TRBV2 and TRBJ2-7; D possibly matches TRBD1 or TRBD2 (5 bases each). The CDR3 runs to 14 residues. Germline V lookup: CDR1 SNHLY, CDR2 FYNNEI. The V end was cut by 3 bases, the J end by 6 bases, with 15 bases between. Here the CDR3 DNA reads TGTGCCAGCAGTGACCGGAGGTTGGGGCTCGAGCAGTACTTC. Its protein product is CASSDRRLGLEQYF.

The gene calls are TRBV20-1 and TRBJ2-3; 9 positions match TRBD2. V shed 0 bases, J shed 2 bases, and the junction held 6 bases outside the gene matches. The CDR3 runs to 16 residues. Germline V gene lookup returns CDR1 DFQATT and CDR2 SNEGSKA (reference sequence). CDR3 nucleotide sequence: TGCAGTGCTAGAGATTACCTAGCGGGGAACACAGATACGCAGTATTTT. Translated: CSARDYLAGNTDTQYF.

V is TRBV12-3 or TRBV12-4 and J is TRBJ1-4; D ambiguous. V was cut by 2 bases and J by 7 bases, with 17 bases left in between. The CDR3 loop spans 16 amino acids. The CDR3 DNA reads TGTGCCAGCAGTTTAACCCTGACTCTCAGAGGTGAAAAACTGTTTTTT. Protein: CASSLTLTLRGEKLFF.

The chain links TRBV15 to TRBJ2-6, with D maybe TRBD2 (5 bases). Trimming removed 5 bases from V and 4 bases from J, with 12 bases in between. Germline CDR1 is LNHNV and CDR2 is YYDKDF (reference sequence). CDR3 length: 15 residues. The CDR3 protein is CATSGVSGGANVLTF. CDR3 bases: TGTGCCACCAGCGGGGTTTCGGGAGGGGCCAACGTCCTGACTTTC.

The gene calls are TRBV30 and TRBJ2-7, with TRBD2 identical over 9 bases. Germline CDR1 and CDR2: GTSNPN and SVGIG (reference sequence). The CDR3 covers 15 residues. The V gene end was trimmed by 0 bases and the J gene end by 6 bases; junction bases not matched to a gene: 9. DNA for the CDR3: TGTGCCTGGAGTGTAGGGAGTAGCGGGAGTACCGAGCAGTACTTC. It translates to CAWSVGSSGSTEQYF. The full variable domain, rest sourced from reference TRBV30 and TRBJ2-7, is SQTIHQWPATLVQPVGSPLSLECTVEGTSNPNLYWYRQAAGRGLQLLFYSVGIGQISSEVPQNLSASRPQDRQFILSSKKLLLSDSGFYLCAWSVGSSGSTEQYFGPGTRLTVT.

The chain employs TRBV20-1 and TRBJ2-4; a possible D gene is TRBD2 (6 bases). V was cut by 1 base and J by 5 bases, with 9 bases left in between. The CDR3 contains 13 residues. Per germline, CDR1 DFQATT and CDR2 SNEGSKA (reference sequence). The CDR3: CSARATGENIQYF. The CDR3 DNA reads as TGCAGTGCTAGAGCAACGGGGGAAAACATTCAGTACTTC.

This chain's CDR3 is CAISEGLGGPYEQYF. CDR3 nucleotides: TGTGCCATCAGTGAAGGACTAGGGGGTCCCTACGAGCAGTACTTC. The chain couples TRBV10-3 to TRBJ2-7, with D possibly being TRBD2 (7 bases). The CDR3 has 15 residues. Germline V lookup: CDR1 ENHRY, CDR2 SYGVKD. The ends were cut back, 3 bases at V and 2 bases at J, with 14 bases in the middle.

The gene calls are TRBV30 and TRBJ2-2; TRBD1 matches at 9 bases. The length of the CDR3 is 15 residues. V was pared by 1 base and J by 1 base, with 1 base of the junction left unmatched. Germline V gene lookup returns CDR1 GTSNPN and CDR2 SVGIG (reference sequence). The CDR3 DNA is TGTGCCTGGAGTGGGGACAGGGTGAACACCGGGGAGCTGTTTTTT. It translates to CAWSGDRVNTGELFF.

The chain combines TRBV7-2 with TRBJ1-1, with TRBD1 identical over 7 bases. Looked up from germline, CDR1 is SGHTA and CDR2 is FQGNSA. The V gene end was trimmed by 1 base and the J gene end by 2 bases; junction bases not matched to a gene: 4. The CDR3 has 15 residues. The CDR3: CASSLEGQINTEAFF. The CDR3 DNA sequence: TGTGCCAGCAGCTTAGAGGGACAGATTAACACTGAAGCTTTCTTT.

Here the CDR3 reads CASSLVSVGGELFF. The DNA of the CDR3 is TGTGCCAGCAGCTTAGTTTCGGTTGGGGGGGAGCTGTTTTTT. The chain has TRBV7-6 and TRBJ2-2; D is ambiguous. CDR3 length: 14 amino acids. The germline CDR1 and CDR2 sequences are SGHVS and FNYEAQ. V was trimmed by 1 base and J by 8 bases, leaving 11 bases between them.

About this clonotype itself: The junction does not match germline at one end; this may be a read error. The rearrangement links TRBV7-9 to TRBJ2-1, with D possibly being TRBD2 (5 bases). Germline V CDR1 and CDR2: SEHNR, FQNEAQ (reference sequence). The CDR3 covers 11 residues. The CDR3 reads CASSFGLFDYF. The CDR3 bases are TGTGCCAGCAGCTTCGGACTGTTCGACTACTTC. The variable domain in full, completed from reference TRBV7-9 and TRBJ2-1, reads DTGVSQNPRHKITKRGQNVTFRCDPISEHNRLYWYRQTLGQGPEFLTYFQNEAQLEKSRLLSDRFSAERPKGSFSTLEIQRTEQGDSAMYLCASSFGLFDYFGPGTRLTVL.

This clonotype was detected only a few times. V is TRBV30 and J is TRBJ2-7; D call uncertain. The length of the CDR3 is 13 residues. Per germline, CDR1 GTSNPN and CDR2 SVGIG (reference sequence). V was pared by 4 bases and J by 7 bases, with 17 bases between. The CDR3 loop reads CAWTSVLVGEQYF. The CDR3 coding sequence is TGTGCCTGGACGTCGGTATTAGTTGGGGAGCAGTACTTC.

The chain is built from TRBV6-2 or TRBV6-3 and TRBJ2-3; D is undetermined. V lost 7 bases, J lost 2 bases, and 13 bases lay in between. The CDR3 has 14 residues. The germline V gene has CDR1 MNHEY and CDR2 SVGEGT. This chain's CDR3 is CASIPRVFTDTQYF. The CDR3 DNA reads TGTGCCAGCATTCCCCGGGTGTTCACAGATACGCAGTATTTT.

The chain uses TRBV30 and TRBJ1-2; D remains ambiguous. Germline assignment: CDR1 GTSNPN and CDR2 SVGIG (reference sequence). This CDR3 comprises 11 residues. The germline V and J ends were trimmed by 3 bases and 6 bases, with 8 bases remaining between them. CDR3 amino acids: CAWSVSDGYTF. The CDR3 DNA reads TGTGCCTGGAGCGTATCCGATGGCTACACCTTC.

J is TRBJ2-7 and V is TRBV7-8; possible D gene TRBD2, 5 bases. Germline CDR1 reads SGHVS; CDR2 reads FQNEAQ. Trimming took 5 bases from V and 3 from J, leaving 8 bases between them. The length of the CDR3 is 12 residues. The CDR3 nucleotides read TGTGCCAGCAGCCAAGGGAGCTACGAGCAGTACTTC. It yields the protein CASSQGSYEQYF. Full variable domain (remainder filled in from reference TRBV7-8 and TRBJ2-7): GAGVSQSPRYKVAKRGQDVALRCDPISGHVSLFWYQQALGQGPEFLTYFQNEAQLDKSGLPSDRFFAERPEGSVSTLKIQRTQQEDSAVYLCASSQGSYEQYFGPGTRLTVT.

The V and J genes are TRBV11-3 and TRBJ1-2; D might be TRBD1 (5 bases). Trimming removed 3 bases at V and 4 bases at J, with 6 bases between. Germline CDR1 reads SGHNT; CDR2 reads YENEEA. There are 12 residues in the CDR3. CDR3 in amino acids: CASSLGGYGYTF. In nucleotides, the CDR3 is TGTGCCAGCAGCTTGGGGGGCTATGGCTACACCTTC.

This sequence joins TRBV7-2 and TRBJ1-5; D not resolved. Germline V gene sequence: CDR1 SGHTA, CDR2 FQGNSA. Trimming took off 4 bases at V and 4 bases at J, with 11 bases between the two ends. The CDR3 has 14 amino acids. In DNA, the CDR3 is TGTGCCAGCAGCTGGAGGTTGGGGAATCAGCCCCAGCATTTT. Its translation: CASSWRLGNQPQHF.

The CDR3 DNA follows: TGCAGCCCGGGACAGGGGTCCGAGCAGTACTTC. This gives the protein CSPGQGSEQYF. The rearrangement joins TRBV20-1 to TRBJ2-7, with 10 bases fitting TRBD1. Looked up from germline, CDR1 is DFQATT and CDR2 is SNEGSKA (reference sequence). This CDR3 region has 11 residues.

This chain uses TRBV20-1 with TRBJ1-5, with 12 bases lining up with TRBD1. The germline V gene encodes CDR1 DFQATT and CDR2 SNEGSKA (reference sequence). The CDR3 is made up of 14 amino acids. J gave up 6 bases and V 4 bases, and 4 bases lay outside the gene matches. The CDR3 DNA reads as TGCAGTGCTAAGGGACAGGGGGCGATTCAGCCCCAGCATTTT. Translation gives CSAKGQGAIQPQHF.

This clonotype was counted only a few times. The chain has TRBV19 and TRBJ1-5; 8 bases line up with TRBD1. Trimming took 6 bases from V and 4 from J; bases not matched to a gene: 14. This CDR3 contains 17 residues. Germline loops: CDR1 LNHDA, CDR2 SQIVND (reference sequence). CDR3 nucleotides: TGTGCCAGTAGGGAAAACCTACGACAGGGGCGGAATCAGCCCCAGCATTTT. It yields the protein CASRENLRQGRNQPQHF. Variable domain in full (rest from reference TRBV19 and TRBJ1-5): DGGITQSPKYLFRKEGQNVTLSCEQNLNHDAMYWYRQDPGQGLRLIYYSQIVNDFQKGDIAEGYSVSREKKESFPLTVTSAQKNPTAFYLCASRENLRQGRNQPQHFGDGTRLSIL.